The 21 T cell receptor beta chains listed next were all sequenced from one sample in a study of prognosis after radiotherapy for stage I lung cancer. From genomic DNA, two-round multiplex PCR was used to amplify TCR beta CDR3. TRBV and TRBJ genes each had their own specific primers in first-round PCR. TCRdb reprocessed the multiplex PCR reads with MiXCR, giving one entry per CDR3 protein. Of some 27,000 distinct CDR3 sequences listed, around 31% are singletons. Sequences were derived from PBMCs, sampled before or after stereotactic body radiation therapy (not recorded which). The receptors come from a donor at least 50 years old with non-small cell lung cancer.

There are many counts of this clonotype. This sequence joins TRBV7-9 and TRBJ2-5; maybe TRBD1 (6 bases). The CDR3 has 14 residues. Germline CDR1 is SEHNR and CDR2 is FQNEAQ (reference sequence). Trimming took off 0 bases at V and 2 bases at J, with 7 bases between the two ends. CDR3 bases: TGTGCCAGCAGCTTAGCCACAGGGCAAGAGACCCAGTACTTC. Its translation is CASSLATGQETQYF.

In the case of this clonotype: A far larger clone lies a single base away; this is likely a read error. The chain links TRBV5-6 to TRBJ1-4, with D uncertain. This CDR3 has 14 amino acids. Between the trimmed V and J ends, which lost 8 bases and 13 bases, there was a span of 24 bases. The germline V gene encodes CDR1 SGHDT and CDR2 YYEEEE. CDR3 nucleotides: TGTGCCAGTAGTATAGTCCAGTATGGTGGTAGACTGTTTTTT. Protein sequence: CASSIVQYGGRLFF. The whole variable domain, remainder taken from reference TRBV5-6 and TRBJ1-4, is DAGVTQSPTHLIKTRGQQVTLRCSPKSGHDTVSWYQQALGQGPQFIFQYYEEEERQRGNFPDRFSGHQFPNYSSELNVNALLLGDSALYLCASSIVQYGGRLFFGSGTQLSVL.

The chain carries TRBV7-9 and TRBJ1-4; no reliable D call. V was clipped by 1 base and J by 11 bases, with 8 bases between them. The CDR3 sequence is 12 residues long. Germline-derived CDR1 and CDR2 are SEHNR and FQNEAQ (reference sequence). The chain's CDR3 is CASSLDPAKLFF. The CDR3 nucleotides are TGTGCCAGCAGCTTAGACCCAGCTAAACTGTTTTTT. Based on the CDR3 plus reference TRBV7-9 and TRBJ1-4, the full variable domain is DTGVSQNPRHKITKRGQNVTFRCDPISEHNRLYWYRQTLGQGPEFLTYFQNEAQLEKSRLLSDRFSAERPKGSFSTLEIQRTEQGDSAMYLCASSLDPAKLFFGSGTQLSVL.

This clonotype was seen a single time. At one boundary the junction diverges from the germline segment, which might be a read error. The chain couples TRBV28 to TRBJ1-6; 7 nucleotides align to TRBD1. Germline V CDR1 and CDR2: MDHEN, SYDVKM. CDR3 length equals 16 residues. Here the CDR3 DNA reads TGTGCCAGCAGTCGACTCCGCAGGGGGGTGAATTCACCCCTCCAATTT. Residues: CASSRLRRGVNSPLQF.

This clonotype has ten or more counts. CDR3 DNA: TGTGCCAGCAGCTTAATAGCGGGAGGCTTGTCAGAGACCCAGTACTTC. Translating it yields CASSLIAGGLSETQYF. This rearrangement joins TRBV7-9 to TRBJ2-5, with TRBD2 identical over 10 bases. This CDR3 has 16 residues. Germline values: CDR1 SEHNR, CDR2 FQNEAQ (reference sequence). The J segment lost 4 bases and the V segment lost 2 bases, leaving 7 bases of the junction unmatched. The full variable domain, completed using reference TRBV7-9 and TRBJ2-5, is DTGVSQNPRHKITKRGQNVTFRCDPISEHNRLYWYRQTLGQGPEFLTYFQNEAQLEKSRLLSDRFSAERPKGSFSTLEIQRTEQGDSAMYLCASSLIAGGLSETQYFGPGTRLLVL.

This clonotype was observed at least ten times. The chain employs TRBV6-1 and TRBJ1-1; TRBD1 matches 8 bases. Losses at the gene ends were 6 bases for V and 3 bases for J; bases not matched to a gene: 6. The germline gives CDR1 MNHNS, CDR2 SASEGT. CDR3 length: 14 residues. This CDR3 is CASSPGQDYTEAFF. CDR3 coding DNA: TGTGCCAGCAGCCCGGGACAGGACTACACTGAAGCTTTCTTT.

This clonotype was seen repeatedly, ten times or more. The CDR3 here is CASTNGRADTQYF. DNA of the CDR3: TGTGCCAGCACCAACGGGAGGGCAGATACGCAGTATTTT. V gene TRBV6-1 combines with J gene TRBJ2-3; 8 nucleotides align to TRBD2. The CDR3 runs 13 residues. Germline CDR1 and CDR2: MNHNS and SASEGT. V lost 7 bases, J lost 4 bases, and 4 bases stayed unmatched.

This clonotype was counted at least ten times. V is TRBV20-1 and J is TRBJ1-2, with 12 positions matching TRBD1. Germline CDR1 and CDR2: DFQATT and SNEGSKA (reference sequence). This CDR3 region has 16 residues. The V and J ends lost 1 base and 2 bases, in that order; junction bases with no gene match: 5. CDR3 nucleotides: TGCAGTGCTAGAGCCGGGACAGGGGGCTCGAACTATGGCTACACCTTC. This translates into CSARAGTGGSNYGYTF.

A remark on this clonotype: At one of its ends the junction is not consistent with the germline gene, which may arise from a read error. V and J are TRBV10-3 and TRBJ2-5; either TRBD1 or TRBD2 may supply D (5 bases each). This CDR3 spans 14 amino acids. Germline V gene data show CDR1 as ENHRY and CDR2 as SYGVKD. CDR3 protein: CASSDGVGRETQYF. Written as DNA, the CDR3 is TGTGCCAGCAGTGACGGGGTGGGACGGGAGACCCAGTACTTC.

The sample holds many counts of this clonotype. The chain has TRBV6-2 or TRBV6-3 and TRBJ2-1; D not certain. The CDR3 is 13 residues long. CDR1 is MNHEY, CDR2 SVGEGT, per germline. V lost 8 bases, J lost 3 bases, and 11 bases lay in between. The CDR3 nucleotides read TGTGCCAGCTCTACACAGAACTACAATGAGCAGTTCTTC. Protein sequence: CASSTQNYNEQFF.

This clonotype was observed at least ten times. Here the CDR3 reads CSARPPGRRTGELFF. CDR3 DNA sequence: TGCAGTGCTAGGCCCCCGGGGCGGCGCACCGGGGAGCTGTTTTTT. V usage is TRBV20-1 and J usage is TRBJ2-2; TRBD1 or TRBD2 may be the D gene (5 bases each). V was trimmed by 3 bases and J by 4 bases, leaving 15 bases between them. The CDR3 spans 15 residues. Germline CDR1 and CDR2: DFQATT and SNEGSKA (reference sequence).

In its sample, this clonotype ranks as medium-sized. The V and J genes are TRBV2 and TRBJ2-1; tentatively, D is TRBD1 (5 bases). Germline V lookup: CDR1 SNHLY, CDR2 FYNNEI. The CDR3 has 12 residues. V lost 6 bases, J lost 12 bases, and 15 bases lay in between. In nucleotides, the CDR3 is TGTGCCAGCAGGCCTGACACAGGATGGCAGTTCTTC. Its protein is CASRPDTGWQFF.

This clonotype was counted ten times or more. V usage is TRBV6-2 or TRBV6-3 and J usage is TRBJ2-2; 8 bases agree with TRBD2. This CDR3 spans 16 amino acids. Unmatched junction bases numbered 11, after V lost 5 bases and J lost 6 bases. Germline CDR1 MNHEY, CDR2 SVGEGT. The CDR3 sequence: CASSPPGRASAGELFF. CDR3 bases: TGTGCCAGCAGTCCCCCCGGGAGGGCGAGTGCCGGGGAGCTGTTTTTT.

This clonotype came up many times. This chain joins TRBV12-5 and TRBJ2-1; D possibly corresponds to TRBD1 (5 bases). The germline CDR1 and CDR2 sequences are LGHNT and FRNRAP. The CDR3 runs 17 residues. Between the trimmed V and J ends, which lost 2 bases and 0 bases, there was a span of 14 bases. The CDR3 loop reads CASGLPSRVSSYNEQFF. The CDR3 DNA sequence: TGTGCTAGTGGTTTGCCATCCAGGGTTAGCTCCTACAATGAGCAGTTCTTC.

With respect to this clonotype: One junction end disagrees with the germline gene, perhaps due to a read error. This sequence joins TRBV14 and TRBJ2-3, with D perhaps TRBD2 (5 bases). Germline assignment: CDR1 SGHDN and CDR2 FVKESK. This CDR3 region has 15 residues. The CDR3 DNA reads TGTGCCTGCAGCCCCGTAGCGTGGGTCCGGAATACGCAGTATTTT. Its protein product is CACSPVAWVRNTQYF. Variable domain in full (rest from reference TRBV14 and TRBJ2-3): EAGVTQFPSHSVIEKGQTVTLRCDPISGHDNLYWYRRVMGKEIKFLLHFVKESKQDESGMPNNRFLAERTGGTYSTLKVQPAELEDSGVYFCACSPVAWVRNTQYFGPGTRLTVL.

This clonotype is classed as medium-sized. V usage is TRBV6-2 or TRBV6-3 and J usage is TRBJ2-3; tentatively, D is TRBD1 or TRBD2 (5 bases each). This CDR3 comprises 17 residues. V was cut by 7 bases and J by 0 bases, with 20 bases left in between. CDR1 and CDR2 (germline): MNHEY, SVGEGT. The CDR3 nucleotides read TGTGCCAGCACTCGGGGCGGTGCCACCCGAAGCACAGATACGCAGTATTTT. This codes for CASTRGGATRSTDTQYF.

The chain links TRBV27 to TRBJ2-1, with 9 bases identical to TRBD1. The trim removed 10 bases at V and 8 bases at J, leaving 18 bases unmatched. Germline V gives CDR1 MNHEY, CDR2 SMNVEV (reference sequence). The CDR3 totals 16 residues. The CDR3 sequence: CATGPGQGLAVHEQFF. CDR3 DNA: TGTGCCACCGGACCGGGACAGGGACTGGCCGTGCATGAGCAGTTCTTC.

This clonotype was observed many times. The J gene is TRBJ1-5, the V gene TRBV28; D is possibly TRBD1 (6 bases). V shed 5 bases and J shed 7 bases, with 18 bases lying between them. Germline CDR1 MDHEN, CDR2 SYDVKM. CDR3 size: 15 residues. The CDR3 DNA reads TGTGCCAGCAGTCCCACCCGGGACATAGGCCAGCCCCAGCATTTT. Its protein is CASSPTRDIGQPQHF.

This clonotype was recorded a few times. A single base separates this from a much larger clone, so it may be a read error. As DNA, the CDR3 is TGTGCCAGTACCCTAACTGTGAACACCGGGGAGCTGTTTTTT. This sequence encodes CASTLTVNTGELFF. The rearrangement uses TRBV19 and TRBJ2-2, with no clear D. V gave up 7 bases and J gave up 1 base, with 10 bases separating them. Germline lookup yields CDR1 LNHDA and CDR2 SQIVND (reference sequence). This CDR3 spans 14 amino acids.

In this sample, this clonotype turned up many times. The J gene is TRBJ1-4, the V gene TRBV2; TRBD1 is a possible D gene (6 bases). This CDR3 contains 14 residues. Between the trimmed V and J ends, which lost 6 bases and 0 bases, there was a span of 8 bases. Germline-derived CDR1 and CDR2 are SNHLY and FYNNEI. As DNA, the CDR3 is TGTGCCAGCAGGACAGGCTCAACTAATGAAAAACTGTTTTTT. Translating gives CASRTGSTNEKLFF.

This clonotype was recorded at least ten times. The CDR3 DNA reads as TGTGCCAGCAGTGCCGGCCGGGCTCCGCCCGACGATACGCAGTATTTT. This codes for CASSAGRAPPDDTQYF. The chain employs TRBV2 and TRBJ2-3; no firm D call. Trimming removed 4 bases from V and 6 bases from J, with 20 bases in between. The CDR3 runs to 16 residues. Germline loops: CDR1 SNHLY, CDR2 FYNNEI. Combining the CDR3 with reference TRBV2 and TRBJ2-3 gives the whole variable domain EPEVTQTPSHQVTQMGQEVILRCVPISNHLYFYWYRQILGQKVEFLVSFYNNEISEKSEIFDDQFSVERPDGSNFTLKIRSTKLEDSAMYFCASSAGRAPPDDTQYFGPGTRLTVL.